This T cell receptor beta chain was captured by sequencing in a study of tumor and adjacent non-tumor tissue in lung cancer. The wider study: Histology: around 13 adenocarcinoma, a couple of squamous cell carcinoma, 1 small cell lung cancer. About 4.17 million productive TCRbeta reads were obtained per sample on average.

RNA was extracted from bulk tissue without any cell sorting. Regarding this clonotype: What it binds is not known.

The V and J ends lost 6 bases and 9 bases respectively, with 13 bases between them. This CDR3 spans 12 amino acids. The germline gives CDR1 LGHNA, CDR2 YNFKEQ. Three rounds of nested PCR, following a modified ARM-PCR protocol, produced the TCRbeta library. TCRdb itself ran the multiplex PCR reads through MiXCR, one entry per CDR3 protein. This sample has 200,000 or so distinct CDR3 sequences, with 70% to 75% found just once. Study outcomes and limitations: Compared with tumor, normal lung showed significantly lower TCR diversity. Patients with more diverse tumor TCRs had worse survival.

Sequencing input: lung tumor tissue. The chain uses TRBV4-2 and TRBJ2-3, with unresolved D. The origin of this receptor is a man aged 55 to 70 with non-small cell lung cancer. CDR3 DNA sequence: TGTGCCAGCAGTCATGATCACTGGACGCAGTATTTT. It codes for CASSHDHWTQYF.